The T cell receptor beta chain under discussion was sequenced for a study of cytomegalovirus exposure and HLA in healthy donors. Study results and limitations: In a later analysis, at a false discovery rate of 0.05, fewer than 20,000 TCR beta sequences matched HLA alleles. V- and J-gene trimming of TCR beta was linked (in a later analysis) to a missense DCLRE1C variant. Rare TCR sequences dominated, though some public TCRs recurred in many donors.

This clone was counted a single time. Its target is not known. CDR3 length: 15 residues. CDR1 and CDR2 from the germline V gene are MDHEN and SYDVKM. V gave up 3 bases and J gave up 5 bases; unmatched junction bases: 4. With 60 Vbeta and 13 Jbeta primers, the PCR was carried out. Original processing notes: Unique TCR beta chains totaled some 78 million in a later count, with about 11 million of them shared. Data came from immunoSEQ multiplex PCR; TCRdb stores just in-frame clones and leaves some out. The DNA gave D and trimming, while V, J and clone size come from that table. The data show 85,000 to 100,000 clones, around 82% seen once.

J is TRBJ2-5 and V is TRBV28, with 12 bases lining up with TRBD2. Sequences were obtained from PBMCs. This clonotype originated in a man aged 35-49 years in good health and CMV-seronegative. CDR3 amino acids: CASSLSTSGGETQYF. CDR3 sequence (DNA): TGTGCCAGCAGTTTGTCGACTAGCGGGGGTGAGACCCAGTACTTC.